The clone carrying this T cell receptor beta chain was observed many times. Its antigen is currently unknown. The CDR3 has 12 amino acids. Per the germline V gene, CDR1 is DFQATT and CDR2 is SNEGSKA (reference sequence). V was pared by 6 bases and J by 6 bases, with 14 bases between. The data are from a study of read filtering for tumor transcriptome and immune sequencing. Study-wide context: Among patients, roughly 17 were male and about 15 female, aged roughly 45 to 80 (mean around 66). DNase treatment preceded whole-transcriptome library preparation.

Overall study findings and caveats: The sorted CD138-negative fraction was a mixed bone marrow immune population, not purified T cells. In IR-seq, single-read clonotypes were around 80% of clonotypes but around 3.4% of reads.

From approximately 400 ng of RNA, a library with molecular barcoded alpha/delta and beta/gamma adaptors was made. TCRdb itself ran the reads through MiXCR, one entry per CDR3 protein. The sample shows more than 35,000 distinct CDR3 sequences, roughly an eighth of them seen only once. The clonotype originates from a donor aged 40 or over with multiple myeloma. The chain links TRBV20-1 to TRBJ1-1; D is possibly TRBD1 (6 bases). The sequencing input was a population of CD138-negative cells sorted from bone marrow. The CDR3 DNA reads TGCAGTGCCACCTCAGGGGTGGCTGAAGCTTTCTTT. This encodes CSATSGVAEAFF.